This T cell receptor (beta chain) emerged from a study of T cell responses to AZD1222 COVID-19 vaccine. This clone was seen once. The length of the CDR3 is 14 residues. Germline V gene data show CDR1 as SGHTA and CDR2 as FQGNSA. V lost 5 bases, J lost 7 bases, and 17 bases lay in between. Produced via immunoSEQ multiplex PCR; TCRdb's table is partial and in-frame only. The sample includes some 120,000 clones, 75% to 95% of them seen just once. The sequencing here drew on peripheral blood, taken 28 days after the second dose of the MenACWY control vaccine. The TCR comes from an adult who received the MenACWY meningococcal vaccine as a control. The chain employs TRBV7-2 and TRBJ1-1; possible D gene TRBD1, 5 bases. The CDR3 protein is CASSLVGGADEAFF. CDR3 coding DNA: TGTGCCAGCAGCCTAGTGGGAGGGGCGGATGAAGCTTTCTTT.